A selection of T cell receptor beta chains follows, all from one sample in a study of CD8+CD57+ T cells in acquired aplastic anemia. Using its own MiXCR run on the reads, TCRdb lists one record per CDR3 protein. The table has roughly 250,000 distinct CDR3 sequences, 82% seen once. The specimen sequenced was sorted CD4+, CD8+, or CD8+CD57+ T cells (not recorded which) from PBMCs. Receptors were obtained from a human donor with aplastic anemia. Both conserved end residues are part of each CDR3. Each record gives: J gene, clone size, V gene, D gene, CDR3 protein, CDR3 DNA. D genes are given only for firm matches. Size values are once, few and many counts, or a class for expanded clones, and some rows have none.

J gene: TRBJ2-3; clone size: NA; V gene: TRBV11-3; D gene: NA; CDR3 protein: CASSLDLTGLTDTQYF; CDR3 DNA: TGTGCCAGCAGCTTAGATCTTACAGGACTCACGGATACGCAGTATTTT
J gene: TRBJ2-3; clone size: NA; V gene: TRBV7-8; D gene: TRBD1; CDR3 protein: CASSFDGGGTAHYF; CDR3 DNA: TGTGCCAGCAGCTTTGATGGAGGTGGGACAGCGCATTATTTT
J gene: TRBJ2-6; clone size: NA; V gene: TRBV7-9; D gene: NA; CDR3 protein: CASSLAGFGNTIYPTF; CDR3 DNA: TGTGCCAGCAGCTTGGCGGGTTTCGGAAACACCATATATCCGACTTTC
J gene: TRBJ1-1; clone size: NA; V gene: TRBV7-8; D gene: TRBD1; CDR3 protein: CASSCEPDGTALSFF; CDR3 DNA: TGTGCCAGCAGCTGTGAGCCAGACGGGACAGCCCTTTCCTTCTTT
J gene: TRBJ1-4; clone size: NA; V gene: TRBV29-1; D gene: TRBD1; CDR3 protein: CSVVTGGTNEKLFF; CDR3 DNA: TGCAGCGTTGTTACAGGGGGAACTAATGAAAAACTGTTTTTT
J gene: TRBJ2-7; clone size: few; V gene: TRBV5-1; D gene: TRBD1; CDR3 protein: CASSQGRDSSYEQYF; CDR3 DNA: TGCGCCAGCAGCCAAGGACGGGACAGCTCCTACGAGCAGTACTTC
J gene: TRBJ1-2; clone size: NA; V gene: TRBV9; D gene: TRBD1; CDR3 protein: CASSEGGTGVNTDYTF; CDR3 DNA: TGTGCCAGCAGCGAAGGGGGGACAGGGGTGAACACTGACTACACCTTC
J gene: TRBJ2-7; clone size: NA; V gene: TRBV9; D gene: NA; CDR3 protein: CASSVGGGFNEQYF; CDR3 DNA: TGTGCCAGCAGCGTTGGTGGGGGGTTCAACGAGCAGTACTTC
J gene: TRBJ1-1; clone size: NA; V gene: TRBV9; D gene: NA; CDR3 protein: CASSVGGQSTDTTEAFF; CDR3 DNA: TGTGCCAGCAGCGTAGGGGGCCAGAGCACAGATACGACTGAAGCTTTCTTT
J gene: TRBJ2-5; clone size: NA; V gene: TRBV10-2; D gene: NA; CDR3 protein: CASSERGRAELSKETQYF; CDR3 DNA: TGCGCCAGCAGTGAACGTGGCAGGGCCGAACTATCGAAGGAGACCCAGTACTTC
J gene: TRBJ2-3; clone size: NA; V gene: TRBV9; D gene: TRBD2; CDR3 protein: CASSFTSAMSTDSQYF; CDR3 DNA: TGTGCCAGCAGCTTTACTAGCGCAATGAGCACAGATTCGCAGTATTTT
J gene: TRBJ2-3; clone size: NA; V gene: TRBV15; D gene: NA; CDR3 protein: CAASRDGRTDTQYF; CDR3 DNA: TGTGCCGCCAGCAGGGATGGGCGCACAGATACGCAGTATTTC
J gene: TRBJ1-1; clone size: NA; V gene: TRBV7-6; D gene: NA; CDR3 protein: CASSLAHGTKKTQAFF; CDR3 DNA: TGTGCCAGCAGCTTAGCCCACGGGACAAAAAAGACCCAAGCTTTCTTT
J gene: TRBJ2-3; clone size: once; V gene: TRBV5-1; D gene: TRBD1; CDR3 protein: CASSLQGDNNTQYF; CDR3 DNA: TGCGCCAGCAGCTTGCAGGGGGACAATAATACGCAGTATTTT
J gene: TRBJ2-7; clone size: once; V gene: TRBV5-5; D gene: TRBD1; CDR3 protein: CASSFGTAGRYEQYF; CDR3 DNA: TGTGCCAGCAGCTTCGGGACAGCAGGGCGCTACGAGCAGTACTTC
J gene: TRBJ2-3; clone size: NA; V gene: TRBV7-8; D gene: NA; CDR3 protein: CASSLGGGLAETYF; CDR3 DNA: TGTGCCAGCAGCTTAGGGGGAGGTCTCGCTGAGACGTATTTT
J gene: TRBJ1-1; clone size: NA; V gene: TRBV7-9; D gene: NA; CDR3 protein: CASSLNGKRNTEAFF; CDR3 DNA: TGTGCCAGCAGCTTAAACGGTAAGAGGAACACTGAAGCTTTCTTT
J gene: TRBJ1-1; clone size: NA; V gene: TRBV7-3; D gene: NA; CDR3 protein: CASSFIAGTEAFF; CDR3 DNA: TGTGCCAGCAGCTTTATCGCAGGCACTGAAGCTTTCTTT
J gene: TRBJ2-3; clone size: NA; V gene: TRBV7-6; D gene: NA; CDR3 protein: CASSLALQCNYPHYF; CDR3 DNA: TGTGCCAGCAGCTTAGCGTTACAGTGCAATTATCCGCACTATTTT
J gene: TRBJ2-1; clone size: NA; V gene: TRBV7-9; D gene: TRBD2; CDR3 protein: CASSFQSSGGRDAQFF; CDR3 DNA: TGTGCCAGCAGCTTTCAAAGCAGCGGGGGGAGGGATGCGCAGTTCTTC
J gene: TRBJ2-1; clone size: NA; V gene: TRBV20-1; D gene: NA; CDR3 protein: CSASSGTFDDNEQFF; CDR3 DNA: TGCAGCGCTAGCTCCGGGACCTTTGACGACAATGAGCAGTTCTTC
J gene: TRBJ2-3; clone size: NA; V gene: TRBV7-9; D gene: NA; CDR3 protein: CASSFLGRPDTQYF; CDR3 DNA: TGTGCCAGCAGCTTCCTGGGACGTCCCGATACGCAGTACTTT
J gene: TRBJ2-5; clone size: once; V gene: TRBV9; D gene: NA; CDR3 protein: CASSIGTARNPPHF; CDR3 DNA: TGTGCCAGCAGCATAGGGACCGCGCGAAATCCGCCCCACTTC
J gene: TRBJ2-5; clone size: once; V gene: TRBV5-8; D gene: NA; CDR3 protein: CASSSLGEQETQYF; CDR3 DNA: TGTGCCAGCAGCAGCCTAGGCGAGCAAGAGACCCAGTACTTC
J gene: TRBJ2-1; clone size: NA; V gene: TRBV7-3; D gene: TRBD2; CDR3 protein: CASSLEPAGVEQFF; CDR3 DNA: TGCGCCAGCAGCTTGGAGCCAGCGGGGGTTGAGCAGTTCTTC
J gene: TRBJ2-3; clone size: NA; V gene: TRBV5-1; D gene: NA; CDR3 protein: CASSLKWSLDTQYF; CDR3 DNA: TGTGCCAGCAGCTTGAAATGGTCTCTTGATACGCAGTATTTT
J gene: TRBJ2-1; clone size: NA; V gene: TRBV7-2; D gene: NA; CDR3 protein: CASSALSDEQFF; CDR3 DNA: TGTGCCAGCAGCGCCCTATCCGATGAGCAGTTCTTC
J gene: TRBJ2-3; clone size: NA; V gene: TRBV5-4; D gene: NA; CDR3 protein: CASSEFVSPDTQYF; CDR3 DNA: TGTGCCAGCAGCGAATTTGTGAGTCCCGATACGCAGTATTTT
J gene: TRBJ1-6; clone size: NA; V gene: TRBV12-3/TRBV12-4; D gene: NA; CDR3 protein: CASSLLGSDSPLHF; CDR3 DNA: TGTGCCAGCAGTTTGCTAGGGTCAGATTCACCCCTCCACTTT
J gene: TRBJ1-5; clone size: NA; V gene: TRBV7-3; D gene: NA; CDR3 protein: CASSLVGGGAHEQF; CDR3 DNA: NA